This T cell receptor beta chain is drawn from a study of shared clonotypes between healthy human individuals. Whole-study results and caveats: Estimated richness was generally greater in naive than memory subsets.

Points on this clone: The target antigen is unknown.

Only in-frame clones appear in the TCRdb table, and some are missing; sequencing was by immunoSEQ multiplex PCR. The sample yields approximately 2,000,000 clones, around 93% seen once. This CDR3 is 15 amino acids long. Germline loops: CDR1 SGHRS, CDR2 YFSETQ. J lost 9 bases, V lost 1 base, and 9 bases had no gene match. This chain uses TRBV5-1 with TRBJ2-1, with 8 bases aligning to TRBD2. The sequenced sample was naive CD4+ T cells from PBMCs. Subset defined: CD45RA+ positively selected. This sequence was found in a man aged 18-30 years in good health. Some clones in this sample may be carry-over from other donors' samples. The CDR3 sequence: CASSLFSGDESEQFF. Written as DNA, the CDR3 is TGCGCCAGCAGCTTGTTTAGCGGGGACGAAAGTGAGCAGTTCTTC.